The clone carrying this T cell receptor beta chain was picked up many times. These data belong to a study of CD8 T cells in ankylosing spondylitis. MiXCR was run by TCRdb on the 5' RACE reads, yielding one entry per CDR3 protein. The sample has about 100,000 distinct CDR3 sequences, roughly 9.6% seen once. V lost 6 bases and J 4 bases, leaving 8 bases between the germline ends. The CDR3 has 12 amino acids. The chain has TRBV12-3 or TRBV12-4 and TRBJ2-3; D possibly corresponds to TRBD2 (6 bases). Source material: blood, either unsorted or a sorted T cell fraction (not recorded which). This sequence originates from a male donor with ankylosing spondylitis or in good health (not recorded which). Here the CDR3 DNA reads TGTGCCAGCAGAGCTAGCGCAGATACGCAGTATTTT. Protein: CASRASADTQYF.